Listed below are T cell receptor beta chains from one sample, sequenced in a study of T cells in Graves' hyperthyroidism and ophthalmopathy. TCRdb called the multiplex PCR reads again in MiXCR, with one record for every CDR3 protein. The sample lists around 800,000 distinct CDR3 sequences, 35% to 45% occurring once. Sequencing was done on a sample of blood. The receptors here all came from a man between 18 and 35 years old with Graves' hyperthyroidism. CDR3s include the opening cysteine and the closing phenylalanine or tryptophan. The D gene is left open where the match is weak. Clone size is given for some rows only: seen once, a few or many times, or a class if the clone is expanded.

size | D | J | V | length | CDR3 | DNA
- | - | TRBJ2-1 | TRBV20-1 | 17 | CSARDLKHLASYNEQFF | TGCAGTGCTAGAGATCTTAAGCACTTAGCTAGTTACAATGAGCAGTTCTTC
- | - | TRBJ1-5 | TRBV11-2 | 14 | CASSSAGGDKPQHF | TGTGCCAGCAGTTCGGCCGGGGGGGACAAGCCCCAGCATTTT
- | TRBD2 | TRBJ2-5 | TRBV20-1 | 16 | CSVLPRLAGRQETQYF | TGCAGTGTGCTACCTCGGTTAGCGGGGCGACAAGAGACCCAGTACTTC
- | TRBD2 | TRBJ2-2 | TRBV2 | 17 | CASSFSGLAGGPGELFF | TGTGCCAGCAGTTTTTCCGGACTAGCGGGAGGCCCCGGGGAGCTGTTTTTT
few | TRBD2 | TRBJ2-5 | TRBV4-2 | 17 | CASSLGFGSGYQETQYF | TGTGCCAGCAGCCTAGGTTTCGGTAGCGGGTACCAAGAGACCCAGTACTTC
- | - | TRBJ1-3 | TRBV5-5 | 15 | CASSLSDLAGNTIYF | TGTGCCAGCAGTCTCAGCGACCTAGCCGGAAACACCATATATTTT
few | - | TRBJ1-1 | TRBV29-1 | 14 | CSVAAPKGGTEAFF | TGCAGCGTTGCCGCGCCCAAAGGCGGCACTGAAGCTTTCTTT
- | TRBD1 | TRBJ2-2 | TRBV2 | 14 | CASSPNRGTGELFF | TGTGCCAGCAGTCCGAACAGGGGGACCGGGGAGCTGTTTTTT
few | TRBD1 | TRBJ2-7 | TRBV20-1 | 14 | CSADRDRGTYEQYF | TGCAGTGCTGACCGGGACAGGGGGACTTACGAGCAGTACTTC
- | - | TRBJ2-5 | TRBV29-1 | 12 | CSVEWEEETQYF | TGCAGCGTTGAATGGGAGGAAGAGACCCAGTACTTC
- | - | TRBJ1-1 | TRBV6-1 | 15 | CASRRLRGAVTEAFF | TGTGCCAGCAGACGTCTTAGGGGGGCAGTCACTGAAGCTTTCTTT
- | TRBD1 | TRBJ1-4 | TRBV10-3 | 14 | CAITDRGFMEKLFF | TGTGCCATTACCGACAGGGGGTTTATGGAAAAACTGTTTTTT
- | TRBD1 | TRBJ1-6 | TRBV20-1 | 13 | CSARTGINSPLHF | TGCAGTGCTCGGACAGGGATTAATTCACCCCTCCACTTT
many | - | TRBJ2-5 | TRBV29-1 | 12 | CSVAPGSETQYF | TGCAGCGTTGCCCCAGGGAGCGAGACCCAGTACTTC
many | TRBD2 | TRBJ2-7 | TRBV9 | 14 | CASSQTSGGYEQYF | TGTGCCAGCAGCCAGACGAGCGGGGGGTACGAGCAGTACTTC
many | - | TRBJ1-5 | TRBV2 | 13 | CASRGVGEVPQHF | TGTGCCAGCAGGGGGGTCGGCGAGGTGCCCCAGCATTTT
many | - | TRBJ1-1 | TRBV15 | 13 | CATSNRVAVEAFF | TGTGCCACCAGCAATAGGGTTGCGGTTGAAGCTTTCTTT
- | TRBD1 | TRBJ1-5 | TRBV10-3 | 15 | CASSSPRQGDQPQHF | TGTGCCAGCAGTTCCCCGAGACAGGGCGATCAGCCCCAGCATTTT
few | - | TRBJ2-7 | TRBV10-3 | 19 | CAISDLPAERTISSYEQYF | TGTGCCATCAGTGATCTCCCGGCAGAGCGGACCATCAGCTCCTACGAGCAGTACTTC
many | - | TRBJ1-1 | TRBV29-1 | 12 | CSALDRNTEAFF | TGCAGCGCTCTGGACAGAAACACTGAAGCTTTCTTT
- | TRBD1 | TRBJ1-6 | TRBV5-8 | 15 | CASSGAGTGGSPLHF | TGTGCCAGCAGCGGTGCCGGGACAGGGGGTTCACCCCTCCACTTT
many | - | TRBJ1-2 | TRBV25-1 | 10 | CASESYGYTF | TGTGCCAGTGAGAGCTATGGCTACACCTTC
few | - | TRBJ2-5 | TRBV6-6 | 11 | CASSWGGTQYF | TGTGCCAGCAGTTGGGGCGGGACCCAGTACTTC
- | - | TRBJ2-7 | TRBV7-2 | 14 | CASSQVGSSVEQYF | TGTGCCAGCAGCCAAGTTGGCAGTTCAGTCGAGCAGTACTTC
- | - | TRBJ1-2 | TRBV20-1 | 12 | CSAGRANYGYTF | TGCAGTGCCGGACGCGCTAACTATGGCTACACCTTC
- | - | TRBJ2-7 | TRBV10-3 | 18 | CAISAARTEPTFTYEQYF | TGTGCCATCAGTGCTGCCAGGACAGAACCCACCTTCACCTACGAGCAGTACTTC
many | - | TRBJ1-6 | TRBV10-3 | 14 | CASRGGSYNSPLHF | TGTGCCAGTCGGGGAGGCTCCTATAATTCACCCCTCCACTTT
- | - | TRBJ2-7 | TRBV9 | 16 | CASSVAGRDVGDEQYF | TGTGCCAGCAGCGTAGCCGGACGCGACGTTGGGGACGAGCAGTACTTC
many | - | TRBJ1-1 | TRBV10-3 | 13 | CAISSTGNTEAFF | TGTGCCATCAGCTCGACAGGGAACACTGAAGCTTTCTTT
- | TRBD2 | TRBJ2-7 | TRBV7-3 | 15 | CASTLSGRSRYEQYF | TGTGCCAGCACCTTGAGCGGGAGAAGTAGGTACGAGCAGTACTTC
many | - | TRBJ2-5 | TRBV24-1 | 15 | CATSDLVDRQETQYF | TGTGCCACCAGTGATTTAGTTGACAGACAAGAGACCCAGTACTTC
many | - | TRBJ1-2 | TRBV29-1 | 14 | CSVFSAGASGGYTF | TGCAGCGTCTTTAGTGCGGGGGCTAGCGGTGGCTACACCTTC
- | TRBD1 | TRBJ2-7 | TRBV2 | 15 | CASSDRGQGSYEQYF | TGTGCCAGCAGCGACAGGGGACAGGGTTCCTACGAGCAGTACTTC
- | - | TRBJ1-1 | TRBV20-1 | 12 | CSARDQTGEAFF | TGCAGTGCTAGAGATCAAACAGGTGAAGCTTTCTTT
few | TRBD1 | TRBJ1-1 | TRBV12-3/TRBV12-4 | 15 | CASSTGTGRKTEAFF | TGTGCCAGCAGTACCGGGACAGGGAGGAAGACTGAAGCTTTCTTT
- | TRBD2 | TRBJ2-5 | TRBV7-6 | 15 | CASSRGAGAEETQYF | TGTGCCAGCAGCCGAGGAGCGGGAGCCGAAGAGACCCAGTACTTC
few | - | TRBJ1-2 | TRBV10-3 | 16 | CASSEALGPANYGYTF | TGTGCCAGCAGTGAAGCGCTGGGACCAGCAAACTATGGCTACACCTTC
few | - | TRBJ1-2 | TRBV7-9 | 16 | CASSSTGKGLNYGYTF | TGTGCCAGCAGCTCCACTGGGAAAGGGTTGAACTATGGCTACACCTTC
- | - | TRBJ1-2 | TRBV7-2 | 13 | CASTPGRAVGYAF | TGTGCCAGCACCCCGGGCAGGGCGGTTGGCTACGCCTTC
many | TRBD1 | TRBJ2-2 | TRBV29-1 | 13 | CSVRQGVTGELFF | TGCAGCGTACGACAGGGAGTCACCGGGGAGCTGTTTTTT
many | TRBD2 | TRBJ2-2 | TRBV10-2 | 13 | CAVTSGGTGELFF | TGCGCCGTGACTAGCGGGGGGACCGGGGAGCTGTTTTTT
few | - | TRBJ1-5 | TRBV7-9 | 17 | CASSLGTGRASNQPQHF | TGTGCCAGCAGCTTAGGGACCGGCCGAGCGAGCAATCAGCCCCAGCATTTT
- | - | TRBJ2-5 | TRBV20-1 | 16 | CSVISWTALPGETQYF | TGCAGTGTTATCTCGTGGACAGCTTTACCGGGGGAGACCCAGTACTTC
few | - | TRBJ1-3 | TRBV20-1 | 14 | CSARVPGAGNTIYF | TGCAGTGCTAGAGTTCCAGGGGCTGGAAACACCATATATTTT
many | TRBD1 | TRBJ2-5 | TRBV15 | 14 | CATTPTGIPETQYF | TGTGCCACCACCCCGACAGGGATCCCAGAGACCCAGTACTTC
- | - | TRBJ2-2 | TRBV7-7 | 14 | CASSQQGSAGELFF | TGCGCCAGCAGCCAACAGGGAAGCGCCGGGGAGCTGTTTTTT
- | - | TRBJ1-5 | TRBV6-5 | 16 | CAISYEADYSNQPQHF | TGTGCCATCAGTTACGAGGCAGACTATAGCAATCAGCCCCAGCATTTT
many | - | TRBJ1-6 | TRBV19 | 14 | CASSMGQESSPLHF | TGTGCCAGTAGTATGGGGCAGGAAAGTTCACCCCTCCACTTT
- | - | TRBJ2-7 | TRBV20-1 | 13 | CSARGEGFYEQYF | TGCAGTGCTAGAGGCGAGGGGTTTTACGAGCAGTACTTC
- | TRBD1 | TRBJ1-2 | TRBV6-5 | 15 | CASSFASGTVYGYTF | TGTGCCAGCAGTTTTGCTAGTGGGACAGTTTATGGCTACACCTTC